This record looks at one TCR beta chain sequence and its context. Germline CDR1 reads GTSNPN; CDR2 reads SVGIG (reference sequence). The V gene end was trimmed by 1 base and the J gene end by 4 bases; junction bases not matched to a gene: 14. The CDR3 spans 17 residues. The entry originates in a study of PD-L1 blockade in urothelial cancer. About the study: The patients' atezolizumab therapy, 1,200 mg intravenously every 3 weeks, started in the mid-2010s. Blood samples had a median of 141,255 T cells.

Produced via immunoSEQ multiplex PCR; TCRdb's table is partial and in-frame only. The sample holds 130,000 or so clones, approximately 88% seen once. Time point denoted: pretreatment peripheral blood. The study enrolled patients with locally advanced or metastatic urothelial carcinoma. J is TRBJ2-7 and V is TRBV30; 9 bases match TRBD2. The sample was PBMCs, taken around atezolizumab (anti-PD-L1) treatment. The receptor was derived from a man aged 45-65 years with urothelial cancer. Here the CDR3 reads CAWSGILIAGASYEQYF. The CDR3 nucleotides read TGTGCCTGGAGTGGGATATTAATAGCGGGAGCGTCTTACGAGCAGTACTTC.